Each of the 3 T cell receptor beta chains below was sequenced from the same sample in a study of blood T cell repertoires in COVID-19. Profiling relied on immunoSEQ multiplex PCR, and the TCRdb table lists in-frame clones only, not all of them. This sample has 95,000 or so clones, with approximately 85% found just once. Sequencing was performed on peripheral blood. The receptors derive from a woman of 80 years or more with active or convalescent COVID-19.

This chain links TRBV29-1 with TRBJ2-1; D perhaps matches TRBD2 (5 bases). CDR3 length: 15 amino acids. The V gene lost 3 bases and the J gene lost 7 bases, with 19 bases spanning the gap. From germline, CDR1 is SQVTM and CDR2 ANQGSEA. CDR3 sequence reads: CSVEELEKRMNEQFF. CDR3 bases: TGCAGCGTTGAGGAGTTGGAGAAGCGGATGAATGAGCAGTTCTTC.

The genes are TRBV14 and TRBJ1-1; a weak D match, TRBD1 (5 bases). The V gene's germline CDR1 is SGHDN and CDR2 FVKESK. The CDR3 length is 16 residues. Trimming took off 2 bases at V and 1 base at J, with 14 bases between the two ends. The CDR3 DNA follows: TGTGCCAGCAGCCAACCAGGCTTGGGGCCGAACACTGAAGCTTTCTTT. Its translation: CASSQPGLGPNTEAFF.

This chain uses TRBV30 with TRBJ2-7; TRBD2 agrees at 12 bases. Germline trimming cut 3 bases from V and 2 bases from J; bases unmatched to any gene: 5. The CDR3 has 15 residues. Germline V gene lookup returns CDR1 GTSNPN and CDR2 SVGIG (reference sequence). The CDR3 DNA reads TGTGCCTGGAGCACACTAGCGGGAGGACCCTACGAGCAGTACTTC. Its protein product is CAWSTLAGGPYEQYF.